The rows below give T cell receptor beta chains drawn from one sample of a study of T cell responses to AZD1222 COVID-19 vaccine. Data came from immunoSEQ multiplex PCR; TCRdb stores just in-frame clones and leaves some out. There are tens of thousands of clones in the sample; roughly 91% occur only once, and approximately 7% lies in the top ten. Sample: peripheral blood, taken on day 0 of AZD1222 vaccination. All receptors derive from an adult in good health. The CDR3 runs from the conserved cysteine through the conserved F or W. D genes are given only for firm matches. Only some rows state a clone size, as once, few, many or a class for expanded clones.

d_gene,abundance,j_gene,v_gene,CDR3aa,CDR3nt
TRBD2,.,TRBJ2-7,TRBV7-2,CASSPTSGASYEQYF,TGTGCCAGCAGCCCGACTAGCGGGGCGTCCTACGAGCAGTACTTC
.,.,TRBJ2-2,TRBV7-3,CASSQKWNTGELFF,TGTGCCAGCAGCCAGAAATGGAACACCGGGGAGCTGTTTTTT
TRBD2,.,TRBJ2-4,TRBV5-4,CASSPRGGENIQYF,TGTGCCAGCAGCCCCCGGGGGGGCGAAAACATTCAGTACTTC
TRBD1,.,TRBJ1-6,TRBV11-2,CASSPRTGGVYNSPLHF,TGTGCCAGCAGCCCCCGGACAGGAGGGGTCTATAATTCACCCCTCCACTTT
.,.,TRBJ2-1,TRBV10-1,CASSKPGGNNEQFF,TGCGCCAGCAGTAAGCCTGGGGGAAACAATGAGCAGTTCTTC
TRBD1,once,TRBJ2-1,TRBV2,CASTLPGDRGSFDEQFF,TGTGCCAGCACCCTCCCTGGAGACAGGGGGAGTTTCGATGAGCAGTTCTTC
.,.,TRBJ1-1,TRBV19,CASSIGNTEAFF,TGTGCCAGTAGTATCGGGAACACTGAAGCTTTCTTT
.,.,TRBJ1-1,TRBV21-1,CASSKVGTLTEAFF,TGTGCCAGCAGCAAAGTGGGGACTTTGACTGAAGCTTTCTTT
TRBD1,.,TRBJ1-2,TRBV2,CASTSDRTNYGYTF,TGTGCCAGCACCTCGGACAGGACCAACTATGGCTACACCTTC
TRBD2,.,TRBJ2-4,TRBV2,CASGLAGEVAKNIQYF,TGTGCCAGCGGACTAGCGGGGGAGGTAGCCAAAAACATTCAGTACTTC
.,once,TRBJ1-5,TRBV7-2,CAITHSGVGNQPQHF,TGTGCCATTACGCACTCAGGGGTGGGCAATCAGCCCCAGCATTTT
TRBD1,.,TRBJ1-2,TRBV10-3,CAISKQGDQGYTF,TGTGCCATCAGTAAACAGGGGGATCAGGGCTACACCTTC
.,.,TRBJ1-4,TRBV28,CASSLGGGTNEKLFF,TGTGCCAGCAGTTTAGGGGGGGGCACTAATGAAAAACTGTTTTTT
TRBD2,once,TRBJ2-2,TRBV4-3,CASSQDRAGGGLRLFF,TGCGCCAGCAGCCAAGATCGGGCGGGAGGGGGCCTGAGGCTGTTTTTT
.,once,TRBJ2-1,TRBV12-3/TRBV12-4,CASSSDAYNEQFF,TGTGCCAGCAGTTCGGACGCATACAATGAGCAGTTCTTC
.,.,TRBJ2-2,TRBV9,CASSAHPISEAGELFF,TGTGCCAGCAGCGCCCACCCTATAAGCGAAGCCGGGGAGCTGTTTTTT
TRBD1,.,TRBJ1-5,TRBV29-1,CSVEVGGQGSNQPQHF,TGCAGCGTTGAAGTCGGCGGACAGGGCAGCAATCAGCCCCAGCATTTT
.,.,TRBJ2-1,TRBV10-1,CASSESLEGNEQFF,TGCGCCAGCAGTGAGTCCCTGGAAGGTAATGAGCAGTTCTTC
.,.,TRBJ1-2,TRBV18,CASSPYRAGHGYTF,TGTGCCAGCTCACCGTACCGAGCTGGGCATGGCTACACCTTC
.,.,TRBJ1-1,TRBV4-1,CASSRILGQLMNTEAFF,TGCGCCAGCAGCCGCATCCTAGGACAGTTAATGAACACTGAAGCTTTCTTT
TRBD1,.,TRBJ1-3,TRBV2,CASLDRAGNTIYF,TGTGCCAGCCTTGACAGGGCTGGAAACACCATATATTTT
.,once,TRBJ2-1,TRBV9,CASSVELEGDNEQFF,TGTGCCAGCAGCGTAGAACTAGAGGGGGACAATGAGCAGTTCTTC
TRBD2,.,TRBJ2-2,TRBV7-9,CASRGSGEITGELFF,TGTGCCAGCAGGGGGAGCGGGGAGATCACCGGGGAGCTGTTTTTT
.,.,TRBJ1-5,TRBV7-2,CASSSGPSSAQHF,TGTGCCAGCAGCTCAGGACCCAGCTCAGCCCAGCATTTT